Here is one TCR beta chain with its context. The PCR employed 60 Vbeta primers together with 13 Jbeta primers. TCRdb's table, derived via immunoSEQ multiplex PCR, lists solely in-frame clones and lacks some. This table holds more than 90,000 clones, around 80% found once. The sample comes from a study of cytomegalovirus exposure and HLA in healthy donors. The germline gives CDR1 SGHNT, CDR2 YYREEE (reference sequence). The CDR3 loop spans 14 amino acids. The V gene end was trimmed by 4 bases and the J gene end by 4 bases; junction bases not matched to a gene: 5. Sequencing was performed on PBMCs. The chain recombines TRBV5-4 with TRBJ2-5, with 9 bases that match TRBD1. The receptor was derived from a woman younger than 35 in good health and CMV-seropositive. CDR3 loop: CASSIGTGPETQYF. The CDR3 DNA reads as TGTGCCAGCAGCATCGGGACAGGGCCAGAGACCCAGTACTTC.